This T cell receptor beta chain came from a study of CD8 T cells in Susac syndrome. Random hexamers were used to reverse transcribe the RNA input (roughly 0.5 to 1 ug). A multiplex approach, immunoSEQ multiplex PCR, amplified TCR beta CDR3 across 54 Vbeta and 13 Jbeta. TCRdb redid the calling of the immunoSEQ multiplex PCR reads with MiXCR, one entry per CDR3 protein. Here the sample spans under 150,000 distinct CDR3 sequences, 94% being singletons. This CDR3 contains 15 residues. The V gene end was trimmed by 5 bases and the J gene end by 3 bases; junction bases not matched to a gene: 8. The specimen sequenced was CD8+ T cells from PBMCs. The sequence derives from a human donor in good health. V and J are TRBV12-3 or TRBV12-4 and TRBJ2-7; 9 positions match TRBD2. Here the CDR3 reads CASSPIAGVGYEQYF. CDR3 DNA sequence: TGTGCCAGCAGTCCTATAGCGGGAGTAGGCTACGAGCAGTACTTC.